These T cell receptor beta chains were read from a single sample in a study of blood T cell repertoires in COVID-19. Data came from immunoSEQ multiplex PCR; TCRdb stores just in-frame clones and leaves some out. The repertoire consists of 170,000 or so clones, with around 80% occurring once and the leading ten covering around 6.3%. The sequenced sample was peripheral blood. The source is a woman in her thirties or forties with COVID-19, enrolled during active disease. Each CDR3 is given with its conserved first and last residue. Clone sizes are given selectively: once, few, many, or a class where the clone is expanded.

size: -; V: TRBV3-1/TRBV3-2; J: TRBJ1-2; CDR3: CASSPTGSYGYTF
size: many; V: TRBV6-5; J: TRBJ2-3; CDR3: CASSSGWTSGVDTQYF
size: -; V: TRBV7-9; J: TRBJ1-4; CDR3: CASSLAPGHATNEKLFF
size: -; V: TRBV4-1; J: TRBJ1-1; CDR3: CASSQVSPGSHEAFF
size: -; V: TRBV19; J: TRBJ1-1; CDR3: CASSIRARVSEAFF
size: -; V: TRBV29-1; J: TRBJ1-2; CDR3: CSVELRDRDYYGYTF
size: -; V: TRBV12-3/TRBV12-4; J: TRBJ1-2; CDR3: CASSYKNGYTF
size: -; V: TRBV9; J: TRBJ2-6; CDR3: CASSAWDRVSVSGANVLTF
size: -; V: TRBV27; J: TRBJ2-1; CDR3: CASSDGYNEQFF
size: -; V: TRBV5-6; J: TRBJ1-2; CDR3: CASSLQGIDYGYTF
size: -; V: TRBV27; J: TRBJ1-4; CDR3: CASSFQATNEKLFF
size: -; V: TRBV10-3; J: TRBJ1-1; CDR3: CAIQDRWNTEAFF
size: once; V: TRBV19; J: TRBJ1-4; CDR3: CASSTGYEKLFF
size: -; V: TRBV7-7; J: TRBJ2-1; CDR3: CASSLSGRVENEQFF
size: once; V: TRBV5-4; J: TRBJ1-3; CDR3: CASSSPTDGNTIYF
size: once; V: TRBV25-1; J: TRBJ1-2; CDR3: CASSEYQGQLSYGYTF
size: -; V: TRBV14; J: TRBJ1-4; CDR3: CASSQDNRRNEKLFF